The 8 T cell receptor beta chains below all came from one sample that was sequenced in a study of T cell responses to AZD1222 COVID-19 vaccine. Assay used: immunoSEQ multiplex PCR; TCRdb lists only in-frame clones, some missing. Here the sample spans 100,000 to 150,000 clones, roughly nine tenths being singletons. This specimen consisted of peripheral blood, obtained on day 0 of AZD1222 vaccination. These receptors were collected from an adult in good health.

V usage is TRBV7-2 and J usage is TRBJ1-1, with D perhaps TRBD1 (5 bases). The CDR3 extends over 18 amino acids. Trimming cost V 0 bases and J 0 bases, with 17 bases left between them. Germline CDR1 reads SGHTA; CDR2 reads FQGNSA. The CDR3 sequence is CASSLAQAGGRLNTEAFF. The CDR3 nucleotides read TGTGCCAGCAGCTTAGCACAGGCGGGTGGACGGCTGAACACTGAAGCTTTCTTT.

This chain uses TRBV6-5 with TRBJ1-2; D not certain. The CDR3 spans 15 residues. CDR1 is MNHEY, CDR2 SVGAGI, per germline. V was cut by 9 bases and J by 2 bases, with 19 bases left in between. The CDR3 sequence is CASRRLSDGNYGYTF. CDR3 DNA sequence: TGTGCCAGTCGACGCCTATCCGACGGGAACTATGGCTACACCTTC.

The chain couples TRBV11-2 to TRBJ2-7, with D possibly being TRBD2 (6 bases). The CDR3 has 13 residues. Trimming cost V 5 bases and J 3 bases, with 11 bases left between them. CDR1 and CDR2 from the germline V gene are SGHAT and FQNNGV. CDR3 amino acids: CASSRGLDYEQYV. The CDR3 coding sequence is TGTGCCAGCAGCCGGGGACTTGACTACGAGCAGTACGTC.

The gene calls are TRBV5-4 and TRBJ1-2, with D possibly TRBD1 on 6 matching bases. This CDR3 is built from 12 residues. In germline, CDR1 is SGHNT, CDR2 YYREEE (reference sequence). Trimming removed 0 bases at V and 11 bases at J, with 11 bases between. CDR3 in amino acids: CASSLGGQTYTF. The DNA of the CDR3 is TGTGCCAGCAGCTTGGGCGGACAGACGTACACCTTC. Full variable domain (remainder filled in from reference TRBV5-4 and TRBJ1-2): ETGVTQSPTHLIKTRGQQVTLRCSSQSGHNTVSWYQQALGQGPQFIFQYYREEENGRGNFPPRFSGLQFPNYSSELNVNALELDDSALYLCASSLGGQTYTFGSGTRLTVV.

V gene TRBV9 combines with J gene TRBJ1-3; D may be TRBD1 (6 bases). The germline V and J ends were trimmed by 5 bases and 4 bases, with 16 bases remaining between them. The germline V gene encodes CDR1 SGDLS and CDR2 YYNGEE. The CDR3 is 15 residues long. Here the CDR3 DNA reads TGTGCCAGCAGTCTAGTGGGGGCCATCGGAAACACCATATATTTT. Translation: CASSLVGAIGNTIYF.

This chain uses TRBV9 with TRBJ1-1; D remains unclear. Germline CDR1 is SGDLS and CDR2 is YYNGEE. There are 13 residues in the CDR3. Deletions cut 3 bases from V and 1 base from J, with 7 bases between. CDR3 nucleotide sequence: TGTGCCAGCAGCGCCACATCGAACACTGAAGCTTTCTTT. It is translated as CASSATSNTEAFF.

The CDR3 loop is CATSDSGTGAGNTIYF. The CDR3 DNA is TGTGCCACCAGTGATTCCGGGACAGGGGCTGGAAACACCATATATTTT. V and J are TRBV24-1 and TRBJ1-3; 10 bases agree with TRBD1. This CDR3 comprises 16 residues. Losses at the gene ends were 2 bases for V and 2 bases for J; bases not matched to a gene: 2. Germline-derived CDR1 and CDR2 are KGHDR and SFDVKD.

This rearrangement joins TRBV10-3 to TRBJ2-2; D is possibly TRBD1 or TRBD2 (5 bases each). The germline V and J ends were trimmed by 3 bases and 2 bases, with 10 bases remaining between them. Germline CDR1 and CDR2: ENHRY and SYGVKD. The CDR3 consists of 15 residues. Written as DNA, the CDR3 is TGTGCCATCAGTGAAAGAGGGGCAAACACCGGGGAGCTGTTTTTT. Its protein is CAISERGANTGELFF.